Below are 9 T cell receptor beta chains sequenced from a single sample in a study of blood T cell repertoires in COVID-19. Only in-frame clones appear in the TCRdb table, and some are missing; sequencing was by immunoSEQ multiplex PCR. The sample has about 200,000 clones; more than 75% are singletons. Sequencing was carried out using peripheral blood. The receptors originated from a woman between 65 and 79 years old with COVID-19, enrolled during active disease.

This clone occurred once. The chain uses TRBV30 and TRBJ2-6, with 9 bases identical to TRBD2. The V gene's germline CDR1 is GTSNPN and CDR2 SVGIG (reference sequence). V gave up 3 bases and J gave up 0 bases; unmatched junction bases: 12. This CDR3 spans 19 amino acids. The CDR3 DNA follows: TGTGCCTGGAGAGGGGTAGCGGGAGTTGGATCCTCTGGGGCCAACGTCCTGACTTTC. This sequence encodes CAWRGVAGVGSSGANVLTF.

V is TRBV6-4 and J is TRBJ1-2; 7 bases are shared with TRBD1. Germline CDR1 reads MRHNA; CDR2 reads SNTAGT. The CDR3 length is 14 residues. V gave up 3 bases and J gave up 7 bases; unmatched junction bases: 8. This CDR3 is CASSEDREVGGYTF. The CDR3, as DNA: TGTGCCAGCAGTGAAGACAGGGAGGTGGGTGGCTACACCTTC.

The rearrangement uses TRBV2 and TRBJ1-6; possible D gene TRBD1, 6 bases. Germline V gives CDR1 SNHLY, CDR2 FYNNEI. The V end was cut by 4 bases, the J end by 10 bases, with 17 bases between. The CDR3 has 15 amino acids. The CDR3 sequence: CASSASDSSGSPLHF. The CDR3 nucleotides read TGTGCCAGCAGTGCTTCGGACAGTTCGGGCTCACCCCTCCACTTT.

The genes are TRBV27 and TRBJ1-1, with D tentatively TRBD1 (5 bases). The V end lost 1 base, the J end lost 4 bases, and 13 bases lay between the germline ends. Germline-derived CDR1 and CDR2 are MNHEY and SMNVEV (reference sequence). The CDR3 has 15 amino acids. As DNA, the CDR3 is TGTGCCAGCAGTTTATTGGGGGGTATGAGCACTGAAGCTTTCTTT. This translates into CASSLLGGMSTEAFF.

The rearrangement links TRBV5-1 to TRBJ2-3; TRBD2 is a possible D gene (6 bases). CDR3 length equals 12 residues. Germline CDR1 is SGHRS and CDR2 is YFSETQ. The V end was cut by 7 bases, the J end by 1 base, with 7 bases between. DNA for the CDR3: TGCGCCAGCGGGGAGGGCACAGATACGCAGTATTTT. Its translation is CASGEGTDTQYF.

This sequence joins TRBV30 and TRBJ1-1; D possibly corresponds to TRBD1 (6 bases). The CDR3 covers 13 residues. Trimming left V 5 bases short and J 1 base short, with 11 bases between. Germline-derived CDR1 and CDR2 are GTSNPN and SVGIG (reference sequence). The DNA of the CDR3 is TGTGCCTGGGATGGACAGCGGAACACTGAAGCTTTCTTT. This codes for CAWDGQRNTEAFF.

The V and J genes are TRBV27 and TRBJ1-4; 10 bases align to TRBD1. The CDR3 runs 15 residues. After removal of 11 bases from V and 5 bases from J, the junction contained 11 bases not matched to a gene. Germline CDR1 reads MNHEY; CDR2 reads SMNVEV (reference sequence). CDR3 coding DNA: TGTGCCGGAATAACTCCGGGACAGGGGAATGAAAAACTGTTTTTT. Encoded protein: CAGITPGQGNEKLFF.

The chain links TRBV5-1 to TRBJ2-3, with 7 bases fitting TRBD2. The CDR3 spans 15 residues. Germline V gene data show CDR1 as SGHRS and CDR2 as YFSETQ. V lost 0 bases and J lost 8; bases outside the gene matches: 9. The CDR3: CASSLVVAGAGTQYF. CDR3 DNA: TGCGCCAGCAGCTTGGTAGTTGCGGGAGCGGGTACGCAGTATTTT.

The V gene is TRBV15, the J gene TRBJ1-5; D unclear. V was trimmed by 1 base and J by 4 bases, leaving 8 bases between them. Germline V gene data show CDR1 as LNHNV and CDR2 as YYDKDF (reference sequence). The CDR3 contains 14 residues. In nucleotides, the CDR3 is TGTGCCACCAGCAGAGCCGCGGGGAATCAGCCCCAGCATTTT. Amino acids: CATSRAAGNQPQHF.